This T cell receptor beta chain was observed in a study of T cells in Graves' hyperthyroidism and ophthalmopathy. Study in general: At the time of initial diagnosis and before any treatment, peripheral blood was collected. Findings of the study overall: Blood also contained most expanded thyroid clonotypes above 0.001.

RNA transcripts served as the template for amplifying TCR beta CDR3 regions. Initially, a first-round RT-PCR of the TCR CDR3 employed the HTBI primer set. Each CDR3 protein gets one entry after TCRdb re-called the multiplex PCR reads with MiXCR. The sample shows some 400,000 distinct CDR3 sequences, 13% of them seen only once. It was uncontrolled infection, other autoimmune disease, pregnancy or lactation that excluded patients. Diagnosing involved the use of clinical symptoms, serum thyroxine and TRAb, thyroid ultrasound and orbital computed tomography. This clonotype was seen more than once but under ten times. Its cognate antigen is unknown. Sequence at one end of the junction differs from germline and may be a read error. The CDR3 is 12 amino acids.

The sequence was obtained from a man younger than 40 with Graves' hyperthyroidism that later progressed to Graves' ophthalmopathy. The chain carries TRBV12-3 or TRBV12-4 and TRBJ2-1; TRBD2 matches at 10 bases. Sequenced sample: blood. This CDR3 reads CVSGGAGNEQFF. The CDR3 DNA is TGTGTCAGCGGGGGGGCCGGCAATGAGCAGTTCTTC.